The TCR beta chain under discussion was sequenced for a study of early T cells in non-severe SARS-CoV-2 infection. Study as a whole: Chains stayed unpaired after sequencing of bulk RNA from unsorted whole blood.

This clonotype was seen a few times. As part of library construction, unique molecular identifiers were attached to individual cDNA molecules. TCRdb independently ran MiXCR on the 5' RACE reads; one entry per CDR3 protein. The sample holds about 90,000 distinct CDR3 sequences, less than 15% seen once. Germline loops: CDR1 DFQATT, CDR2 SNEGSKA (reference sequence). CDR3 length equals 15 residues. V lost 6 bases to trimming and J lost 0 bases; unmatched junction nucleotides: 3. The receptor comes from an adult who was a healthcare worker with PCR-confirmed SARS-CoV-2 infection or an uninfected control (not recorded which). J is TRBJ2-7 and V is TRBV20-1, with 15 bases aligning to TRBD2. Sequencing was performed on whole blood, taken at baseline. The CDR3 region has the DNA TGCAGTGCCCGGACTAGCGGGGGGGTCTCCTACGAGCAGTACTTC. Amino acid sequence: CSARTSGGVSYEQYF.